What follows are 17 T cell receptor beta chains derived from one specimen sequenced in a study of early T cells in non-severe SARS-CoV-2 infection. One entry per CDR3 protein, called by TCRdb with MiXCR from the 5' RACE reads. The data hold 95,000 to 150,000 distinct CDR3 sequences, with more than 12% observed a single time. The sequencing sample was made of whole blood. The receptors were gathered from an adult who was a healthcare worker with PCR-confirmed SARS-CoV-2 infection or an uninfected control (not recorded which).

The chain links TRBV29-1 to TRBJ1-1; possibly TRBD1 for D (5 bases). Germline V lookup: CDR1 SQVTM, CDR2 ANQGSEA. The V end lost 3 bases, the J end lost 10 bases, and 15 bases lay between the germline ends. This CDR3 comprises 12 residues. The CDR3 sequence: CSVDGGNRRAFF. CDR3 DNA sequence: TGCAGCGTTGATGGGGGAAATCGCAGAGCTTTCTTT.

This clonotype was found a few times. CDR3 DNA: TGTGCCACTACACGGTCCAAGAACACCGGGGAGCTGTTTTTT. Translating gives CATTRSKNTGELFF. J is TRBJ2-2 and V is TRBV6-5; D gene unclear. The length of the CDR3 is 14 residues. Germline V lookup: CDR1 MNHEY, CDR2 SVGAGI. V shed 10 bases and J shed 1 base, with 13 bases lying between them.

The V call is TRBV29-1, the J call TRBJ2-3, with TRBD1 as a possible D gene (6 bases). Germline CDR1 reads SQVTM; CDR2 reads ANQGSEA. V was cut by 4 bases and J by 3 bases, with 14 bases left in between. This CDR3 contains 14 residues. CDR3 nucleotide sequence: TGCAGCGTTGCTGTGACAGGAAGGACAGATACGCAGTATTTT. This gives the protein CSVAVTGRTDTQYF.

This clonotype was seen a few times. The chain uses TRBV19 and TRBJ2-1; 7 nucleotides match TRBD1. Germline V gene sequence: CDR1 LNHDA, CDR2 SQIVND (reference sequence). V shed 3 bases, J shed 8 bases, and the junction held 22 bases outside the gene matches. The CDR3 is 19 residues long. The chain's CDR3 is CASSIKFPGTASGYDEQFF. The CDR3 DNA sequence: TGTGCCAGTAGTATCAAATTTCCCGGGACAGCTTCTGGATACGATGAGCAGTTCTTC.

The CDR3 is CASSYGINTEAFF. CDR3 nucleotides: TGTGCCAGCAGTTATGGGATAAACACTGAAGCTTTCTTT. The chain combines TRBV7-9 with TRBJ1-1, with D hard to call. CDR1 is SEHNR, CDR2 FQNEAQ, per germline (reference sequence). This CDR3 region has 13 residues. The germline V and J ends were trimmed by 6 bases and 2 bases, with 10 bases remaining between them.

This clonotype appeared a few times. The chain joins TRBV20-1 to TRBJ1-4; possibly TRBD1 for D (5 bases). Germline V gene data show CDR1 as DFQATT and CDR2 as SNEGSKA (reference sequence). This CDR3 has 15 residues. V was clipped by 6 bases and J by 10 bases, with 24 bases between them. CDR3 in DNA: TGCAGTGCGATAGACTACAAAGGGGACGTGGGAAAACTGTTTTTT. It codes for CSAIDYKGDVGKLFF.

V is TRBV4-1 and J is TRBJ2-3; TRBD1 might be the D (6 bases). The length of the CDR3 is 13 residues. CDR1 is MGHRA and CDR2 is YSYEKL in the germline V gene. With 1 base removed from V and 13 bases from J, the gap between germline ends came to 15 bases. Here the CDR3 reads CASSQVRNGQKYF. The CDR3 bases are TGCGCCAGCAGCCAAGTTCGGAACGGACAGAAGTATTTT.

This chain links TRBV10-1 with TRBJ1-4, with unresolved D. CDR1 and CDR2 from the germline V gene are WNHNN and SYGVQD (reference sequence). Deletions cut 0 bases from V and 5 bases from J, with 10 bases between. The CDR3 spans 15 residues. The CDR3 region is CASSESVPGNEKLFF. For the CDR3, the DNA is TGCGCCAGCAGTGAGTCGGTGCCGGGGAATGAAAAACTGTTTTTT.

This clonotype appeared a few times. The chain is built from TRBV6-2 or TRBV6-3 and TRBJ1-1; D is unresolved. The CDR3 covers 14 residues. V was shortened by 6 bases and J by 4 bases, with 15 bases between the two germline ends. From germline, CDR1 is MNHEY and CDR2 SVGEGT. CDR3 DNA: TGTGCCAGCAGCCGCGGCCGGCGGGGCACTGAAGCTTTCTTT. Translation gives CASSRGRRGTEAFF.

This clonotype was found many times. The chain recombines TRBV5-6 with TRBJ2-7; D might be TRBD2 (6 bases). This CDR3 has 18 residues. Trimming left V 3 bases short and J 3 bases short, with 25 bases between. Germline V gives CDR1 SGHDT, CDR2 YYEEEE. The CDR3 protein is CASSYSSHGGAPRYEQYF. The DNA of the CDR3 is TGTGCCAGCAGCTACTCATCCCACGGAGGGGCACCTCGCTACGAGCAGTACTTC.

This clonotype was recorded many times. This chain connects TRBV7-9 to TRBJ2-5; no firm D call. Germline-derived CDR1 and CDR2 are SEHNR and FQNEAQ (reference sequence). Trimming stripped 6 bases from V and 2 bases from J, with 13 bases between. The CDR3 has 14 amino acids. CDR3 loop: CASSKRGPQETQYF. CDR3 in DNA: TGTGCCAGCAGTAAACGCGGTCCACAAGAGACCCAGTACTTC.

This clonotype was seen more than once but under ten times. The chain links TRBV7-9 to TRBJ2-3; D perhaps matches TRBD1 (5 bases). CDR3 length: 13 residues. The V gene's germline CDR1 is SEHNR and CDR2 FQNEAQ (reference sequence). V lost 6 bases to trimming and J lost 1 base, with 8 bases between them. The CDR3 bases are TGTGCCAGCAGAATACAGGGCACAGATACGCAGTATTTT. Amino acids: CASRIQGTDTQYF. Using reference TRBV7-9 and TRBJ2-3 for the parts outside the CDR3, the full variable domain is DTGVSQNPRHKITKRGQNVTFRCDPISEHNRLYWYRQTLGQGPEFLTYFQNEAQLEKSRLLSDRFSAERPKGSFSTLEIQRTEQGDSAMYLCASRIQGTDTQYFGPGTRLTVL.

The gene calls are TRBV14 and TRBJ1-4, with 7 bases aligning to TRBD1. With V trimmed by 3 bases and J by 8 bases, 6 bases remained unmatched. CDR3 length: 14 amino acids. CDR1 is SGHDN, CDR2 FVKESK, per germline. The CDR3 region has the DNA TGTGCCAGCAGCCAGTGGGACAGCGAGGAAAAACTGTTTTTT. It yields the protein CASSQWDSEEKLFF.

V gene TRBV9 combines with J gene TRBJ1-4, with TRBD1 identical over 10 bases. The V segment lost 4 bases and the J segment 2 bases; nucleotides outside the gene matches: 14. Germline CDR1 reads SGDLS; CDR2 reads YYNGEE. The CDR3 is 19 residues long. The CDR3 bases are TGTGCCAGCAGCCCCTGGGGGACAGGGGTAGGGTCGACTAATGAAAAACTGTTTTTT. It yields the protein CASSPWGTGVGSTNEKLFF. Combining the CDR3 with reference TRBV9 and TRBJ1-4 gives the whole variable domain DSGVTQTPKHLITATGQRVTLRCSPRSGDLSVYWYQQSLDQGLQFLIQYYNGEERAKGNILERFSAQQFPDLHSELNLSSLELGDSALYFCASSPWGTGVGSTNEKLFFGSGTQLSVL.

This clonotype was counted only a few times. This rearrangement joins TRBV20-1 to TRBJ2-5; 7 bases align to TRBD1. The CDR3 is 13 amino acids. From germline, CDR1 is DFQATT and CDR2 SNEGSKA (reference sequence). The V and J ends lost 5 bases and 6 bases, in that order; junction bases with no gene match: 9. CDR3 sequence reads: CSASRTGSKTQYF. CDR3 DNA: TGCAGTGCTTCAAGGACAGGTTCAAAGACCCAGTACTTC.

This rearrangement joins TRBV3-1 to TRBJ2-1; D may be TRBD2 (5 bases). This CDR3 region has 16 residues. V was clipped by 4 bases and J by 7 bases, with 20 bases between them. Germline V CDR1 and CDR2: LGHDT, YNNKEL (reference sequence). CDR3 sequence (DNA): TGTGCCAGCAGCCCGGCGGCGGGTAGTTTGGGGAATGAGCAGTTCTTC. Its protein is CASSPAAGSLGNEQFF.

In its sample, this clonotype was seen a few times. The genes are TRBV14 and TRBJ2-2; no firm D call. The V gene's germline CDR1 is SGHDN and CDR2 FVKESK. V was trimmed by 1 base and J by 3 bases, leaving 6 bases between them. The CDR3 covers 14 residues. CDR3 sequence reads: CASSQVRDTGELFF. The CDR3 bases are TGTGCCAGCAGCCAAGTTCGGGACACCGGGGAGCTGTTTTTT. The variable domain in full, completed from reference TRBV14 and TRBJ2-2, reads EAGVTQFPSHSVIEKGQTVTLRCDPISGHDNLYWYRRVMGKEIKFLLHFVKESKQDESGMPNNRFLAERTGGTYSTLKVQPAELEDSGVYFCASSQVRDTGELFFGEGSRLTVL.